A selection of T cell receptor beta chains follows, all from one sample in a study of T cell responses to AZD1222 COVID-19 vaccine. TCRdb keeps only in-frame clones here, not all; method: immunoSEQ multiplex PCR. The sample yields tens of thousands of clones, 60% to 85% seen once. Sequenced here: peripheral blood, sampled on day 0 of AZD1222 vaccination. These receptors all stem from an adult in good health. Each CDR3 is given with its conserved first and last residue. Each record gives: V gene, J gene, CDR3 length, clone size, D gene, CDR3 protein, CDR3 DNA. D genes are given only for firm matches. Only part of the rows carry a size: once, few, many, or a class if the clone is expanded.

v_gene: TRBV19; j_gene: TRBJ2-1; len: 12; abundance: NA; d_gene: NA; CDR3aa: CASSMVANEQFF; CDR3nt: TGTGCCAGTAGTATGGTGGCCAATGAGCAGTTCTTC
v_gene: TRBV5-5; j_gene: TRBJ2-3; len: 14; abundance: NA; d_gene: NA; CDR3aa: CASSLDGSTDTQYF; CDR3nt: TGTGCCAGCAGCCTCGACGGTAGCACAGATACGCAGTATTTT
v_gene: TRBV11-3; j_gene: TRBJ1-1; len: 14; abundance: few; d_gene: NA; CDR3aa: CASSLGGQNTEAFF; CDR3nt: TGTGCCAGCAGCTTGGGGGGACAAAACACTGAAGCTTTCTTT
v_gene: TRBV2; j_gene: TRBJ1-5; len: 15; abundance: NA; d_gene: TRBD1; CDR3aa: CASRAGQDSNQPQHF; CDR3nt: TGTGCCAGCAGGGCGGGACAGGATAGCAATCAGCCCCAGCATTTT
v_gene: TRBV27; j_gene: TRBJ1-6; len: 14; abundance: few; d_gene: NA; CDR3aa: CASSAFSYNSPLHF; CDR3nt: TGTGCCAGCAGTGCCTTCTCCTATAATTCACCCCTCCACTTT
v_gene: TRBV5-1; j_gene: TRBJ2-5; len: 15; abundance: NA; d_gene: TRBD2; CDR3aa: CASSLTSGTQETQYF; CDR3nt: TGCGCCAGCAGCTTGACTAGCGGAACCCAAGAGACCCAGTACTTC
v_gene: TRBV11-3; j_gene: TRBJ2-3; len: 13; abundance: NA; d_gene: NA; CDR3aa: CASSLELPDTQYF; CDR3nt: TGTGCCAGCAGCTTAGAGCTTCCAGATACGCAGTATTTT
v_gene: TRBV19; j_gene: TRBJ1-5; len: 14; abundance: few; d_gene: TRBD1; CDR3aa: CASSTRQGGTPQHF; CDR3nt: TGTGCCAGTAGTACACGACAGGGAGGGACCCCCCAGCATTTT
v_gene: TRBV11-2; j_gene: TRBJ1-1; len: 13; abundance: NA; d_gene: NA; CDR3aa: CASGGGPNTEAFF; CDR3nt: TGTGCCAGTGGGGGAGGTCCGAACACTGAAGCTTTCTTT
v_gene: TRBV7-8; j_gene: TRBJ1-2; len: 13; abundance: few; d_gene: NA; CDR3aa: CASSPEGLYGYTF; CDR3nt: TGTGCCAGCAGCCCAGAAGGGTTGTATGGCTACACCTTC
v_gene: TRBV5-1; j_gene: TRBJ1-1; len: 15; abundance: once; d_gene: TRBD1; CDR3aa: CASSPRNRGDTEAFF; CDR3nt: TGCGCCAGCAGCCCAAGAAACAGGGGTGATACTGAAGCTTTCTTT
v_gene: TRBV12-5; j_gene: TRBJ2-5; len: 15; abundance: NA; d_gene: NA; CDR3aa: CASGLVLGTDETQYF; CDR3nt: TGTGCTAGTGGTTTGGTACTTGGGACTGATGAGACCCAGTACTTC
v_gene: TRBV28; j_gene: TRBJ2-1; len: 14; abundance: NA; d_gene: NA; CDR3aa: CASSSVGGYNEQFF; CDR3nt: TGTGCCAGCAGTTCCGTCGGGGGTTACAATGAGCAGTTCTTC
v_gene: TRBV12-3/TRBV12-4; j_gene: TRBJ1-5; len: 13; abundance: few; d_gene: NA; CDR3aa: CASNPGPNQPQHF; CDR3nt: TGTGCCAGCAACCCCGGTCCCAATCAGCCCCAGCATTTT
v_gene: TRBV2; j_gene: TRBJ1-2; len: 15; abundance: NA; d_gene: NA; CDR3aa: CASSEIQSRPGLGTF; CDR3nt: TGTGCCAGCAGTGAAATCCAAAGCCGTCCAGGCTTGGGCACCTTC
v_gene: TRBV12-3/TRBV12-4; j_gene: TRBJ1-1; len: 13; abundance: NA; d_gene: NA; CDR3aa: CASSPTTGMTAFF; CDR3nt: TGTGCCAGCAGTCCCACAACAGGGATGACAGCTTTCTTT
v_gene: TRBV11-3; j_gene: TRBJ2-5; len: 16; abundance: NA; d_gene: TRBD1; CDR3aa: CASSSHRGGEGETQYF; CDR3nt: TGTGCCAGCAGTTCCCACAGGGGCGGAGAAGGAGAGACCCAGTACTTC
v_gene: TRBV7-9; j_gene: TRBJ1-1; len: 12; abundance: NA; d_gene: NA; CDR3aa: CASSLVNTEAFF; CDR3nt: TGTGCCAGCAGCTTAGTGAACACTGAAGCTTTCTTT
v_gene: TRBV28; j_gene: TRBJ2-1; len: 11; abundance: NA; d_gene: TRBD2; CDR3aa: CASSFSGPPLF; CDR3nt: TGTGCCAGCAGTTTTAGCGGGCCTCCCCTCTTC
v_gene: TRBV18; j_gene: TRBJ2-1; len: 15; abundance: once; d_gene: TRBD1; CDR3aa: CASSRGTVRYNEQFF; CDR3nt: TGTGCCAGCTCCCGTGGGACAGTTCGTTACAATGAGCAGTTCTTC
v_gene: TRBV6-6; j_gene: TRBJ1-2; len: 14; abundance: NA; d_gene: NA; CDR3aa: CASSYGGADYGYTF; CDR3nt: TGTGCCAGCAGTTATGGCGGGGCTGACTATGGCTACACCTTC
v_gene: TRBV18; j_gene: TRBJ1-1; len: 14; abundance: NA; d_gene: NA; CDR3aa: CASSLGPSDTEAFF; CDR3nt: TGTGCCAGCTCACTGGGCCCGTCGGACACTGAAGCTTTCTTT
v_gene: TRBV13; j_gene: TRBJ2-1; len: 16; abundance: NA; d_gene: TRBD2; CDR3aa: CASSLWRGSSYNEQFF; CDR3nt: TGTGCCAGCAGCTTGTGGCGGGGGAGCTCCTACAATGAGCAGTTCTTC
v_gene: TRBV7-9; j_gene: TRBJ2-3; len: 16; abundance: NA; d_gene: TRBD2; CDR3aa: CASSHSGGAVTDTQYF; CDR3nt: TGTGCCAGCAGCCATAGCGGGGGGGCCGTGACAGATACGCAGTATTTT
v_gene: TRBV9; j_gene: TRBJ1-2; len: 16; abundance: NA; d_gene: TRBD1; CDR3aa: CASSVTGDRGSYGYTF; CDR3nt: TGTGCCAGCAGCGTAACCGGGGACAGGGGAAGCTATGGCTACACCTTC
v_gene: TRBV7-2; j_gene: TRBJ1-6; len: 16; abundance: NA; d_gene: NA; CDR3aa: CASSLYSAGANSPLHF; CDR3nt: TGTGCCAGCAGCTTGTATTCCGCGGGGGCAAATTCACCCCTCCACTTT
v_gene: TRBV5-1; j_gene: TRBJ1-6; len: 14; abundance: once; d_gene: NA; CDR3aa: CASAIGTSDSPLHF; CDR3nt: TGCGCCAGCGCCATAGGGACCTCTGATTCACCCCTCCACTTT
v_gene: TRBV6-5; j_gene: TRBJ2-1; len: 14; abundance: NA; d_gene: NA; CDR3aa: CASIQTDSYNEQFF; CDR3nt: TGTGCCAGTATCCAGACAGACTCCTACAATGAGCAGTTCTTC
v_gene: TRBV7-9; j_gene: TRBJ2-7; len: 14; abundance: once; d_gene: NA; CDR3aa: CASSLADGGYEQYF; CDR3nt: TGTGCCAGCAGCTTAGCGGACGGGGGCTACGAGCAGTACTTC
v_gene: TRBV12-3/TRBV12-4; j_gene: TRBJ1-1; len: 11; abundance: NA; d_gene: NA; CDR3aa: CASTRGTEAFF; CDR3nt: TGTGCCAGCACCAGGGGCACTGAAGCTTTCTTT
v_gene: TRBV11-2; j_gene: TRBJ2-5; len: 14; abundance: NA; d_gene: TRBD2; CDR3aa: CASSLDGGSETQYF; CDR3nt: TGTGCCAGCAGCTTAGACGGGGGGTCCGAGACCCAGTACTTC
v_gene: TRBV5-1; j_gene: TRBJ2-5; len: 16; abundance: NA; d_gene: NA; CDR3aa: CASSQGPLQGGETQYF; CDR3nt: TGCGCCAGCAGCCAAGGACCTCTACAGGGAGGGGAGACCCAGTACTTC
v_gene: TRBV6-1; j_gene: TRBJ2-5; len: 15; abundance: NA; d_gene: NA; CDR3aa: CASSESRGSQETQYF; CDR3nt: TGTGCCAGCAGTGAATCCAGAGGTAGCCAAGAGACCCAGTACTTC
v_gene: TRBV5-8; j_gene: TRBJ1-4; len: 13; abundance: NA; d_gene: NA; CDR3aa: CASSFRPREKLFF; CDR3nt: TGTGCCAGCAGCTTCAGGCCACGGGAAAAACTGTTTTTT
v_gene: TRBV19; j_gene: TRBJ1-6; len: 13; abundance: NA; d_gene: NA; CDR3aa: CASTGWDNSPLHF; CDR3nt: TGTGCCAGCACAGGGTGGGATAATTCACCCCTCCACTTT
v_gene: TRBV7-9; j_gene: TRBJ2-2; len: 16; abundance: NA; d_gene: TRBD1; CDR3aa: CASSTDPGQLTGELFF; CDR3nt: TGTGCCAGCAGCACGGACCCGGGACAGCTGACCGGGGAGCTGTTTTTT
v_gene: TRBV18; j_gene: TRBJ1-6; len: 14; abundance: NA; d_gene: NA; CDR3aa: CASSVSGTDSPLHF; CDR3nt: TGTGCCAGCTCAGTTTCCGGAACAGATTCACCCCTCCACTTT
v_gene: TRBV9; j_gene: TRBJ2-7; len: 14; abundance: NA; d_gene: NA; CDR3aa: CASSVGWSSYEQYF; CDR3nt: TGTGCCAGCAGCGTGGGGTGGTCCTCCTACGAGCAGTACTTC
v_gene: TRBV13; j_gene: TRBJ1-3; len: 15; abundance: few; d_gene: NA; CDR3aa: CASAPPGLSGNTIYF; CDR3nt: TGTGCCAGCGCCCCACCGGGACTCTCTGGAAACACCATATATTTT
v_gene: TRBV18; j_gene: TRBJ1-2; len: 14; abundance: NA; d_gene: NA; CDR3aa: CASSPPQSFYGYTF; CDR3nt: TGTGCCAGCTCACCCCCGCAGTCATTCTATGGCTACACCTTC
v_gene: TRBV11-2; j_gene: TRBJ2-3; len: 14; abundance: once; d_gene: TRBD2; CDR3aa: CASSTRGDTDTQYF; CDR3nt: TGTGCCAGCAGCACGCGGGGGGACACAGATACGCAGTATTTT
v_gene: TRBV7-3; j_gene: TRBJ2-6; len: 15; abundance: NA; d_gene: NA; CDR3aa: CASSPVFSGANVLTF; CDR3nt: TGTGCCAGCAGCCCCGTTTTCTCTGGGGCCAACGTCCTGACTTTC
v_gene: TRBV5-1; j_gene: TRBJ1-6; len: 16; abundance: NA; d_gene: TRBD1; CDR3aa: CASSLASTGADSPLHF; CDR3nt: TGCGCCAGCAGCTTGGCGAGCACAGGGGCGGATTCACCCCTCCACTTT
v_gene: TRBV7-9; j_gene: TRBJ1-1; len: 16; abundance: NA; d_gene: NA; CDR3aa: CASSLVLGGENTEAFF; CDR3nt: TGTGCCAGCAGCTTAGTCCTGGGCGGGGAGAACACTGAAGCTTTCTTT
v_gene: TRBV5-1; j_gene: TRBJ2-1; len: 13; abundance: NA; d_gene: TRBD2; CDR3aa: CASKPAGDNEQFF; CDR3nt: TGCGCCAGCAAACCGGCGGGGGACAATGAGCAGTTCTTC
v_gene: TRBV28; j_gene: TRBJ1-3; len: 14; abundance: once; d_gene: NA; CDR3aa: CASSLGGAGNTIYF; CDR3nt: TGTGCCAGCAGTTTAGGAGGGGCCGGAAACACCATATATTTT
v_gene: TRBV15; j_gene: TRBJ2-2; len: 14; abundance: NA; d_gene: NA; CDR3aa: CATSRGGNTGELFF; CDR3nt: TGTGCCACCAGCAGAGGGGGGAACACCGGGGAGCTGTTTTTT
v_gene: TRBV7-2; j_gene: TRBJ2-3; len: 16; abundance: NA; d_gene: TRBD2; CDR3aa: CASSLIAGETTDTQYF; CDR3nt: TGTGCCAGCAGCTTAATAGCGGGGGAGACCACAGATACGCAGTATTTT
v_gene: TRBV3-1/TRBV3-2; j_gene: TRBJ1-5; len: 13; abundance: NA; d_gene: NA; CDR3aa: CASSRGQFEPQHF; CDR3nt: TGTGCCAGCAGCCGCGGACAGTTTGAGCCCCAGCATTTT
v_gene: TRBV5-6; j_gene: TRBJ1-2; len: 12; abundance: NA; d_gene: NA; CDR3aa: CASARSNYGYTF; CDR3nt: TGTGCCAGCGCTCGATCTAACTATGGCTACACCTTC
v_gene: TRBV5-1; j_gene: TRBJ1-2; len: 14; abundance: NA; d_gene: NA; CDR3aa: CASSSPGPSYGYTF; CDR3nt: TGCGCCAGCAGCTCCCCGGGACCGAGCTATGGCTACACCTTC
v_gene: TRBV18; j_gene: TRBJ1-4; len: 14; abundance: NA; d_gene: NA; CDR3aa: CASSPSYQGEKLFF; CDR3nt: TGTGCCAGCTCACCTTCATACCAAGGTGAAAAACTGTTTTTT